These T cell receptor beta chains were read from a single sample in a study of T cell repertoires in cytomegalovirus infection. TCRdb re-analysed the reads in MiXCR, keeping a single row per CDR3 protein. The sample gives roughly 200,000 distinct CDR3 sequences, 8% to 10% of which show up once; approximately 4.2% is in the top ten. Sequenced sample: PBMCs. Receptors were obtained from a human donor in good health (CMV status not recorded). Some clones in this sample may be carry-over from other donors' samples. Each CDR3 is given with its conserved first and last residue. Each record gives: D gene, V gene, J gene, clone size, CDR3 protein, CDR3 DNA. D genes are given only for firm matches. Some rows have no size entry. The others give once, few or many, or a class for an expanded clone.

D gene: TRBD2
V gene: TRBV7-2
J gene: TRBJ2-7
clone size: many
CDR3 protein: CASSLGGLADSSYEQYF
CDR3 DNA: TGTGCCAGCAGCTTAGGCGGACTAGCCGATAGCTCCTACGAGCAGTACTTC

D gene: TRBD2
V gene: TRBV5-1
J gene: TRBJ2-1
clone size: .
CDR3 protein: CASSWGGYGYNEQFF
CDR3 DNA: TGCGCCAGCAGTTGGGGGGGTTACGGCTACAATGAGCAGTTCTTC

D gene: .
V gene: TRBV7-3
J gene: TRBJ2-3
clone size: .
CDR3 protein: CASSLSGTHTDTQYF
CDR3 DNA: TGTGCCAGCAGCTTATCCGGAACACACACAGATACGCAGTATTTT

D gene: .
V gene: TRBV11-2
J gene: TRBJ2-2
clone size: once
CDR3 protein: CASRLGSFTGELFF
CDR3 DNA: TGTGCCAGCAGACTCGGGAGTTTCACCGGGGAGCTGTTTTTT

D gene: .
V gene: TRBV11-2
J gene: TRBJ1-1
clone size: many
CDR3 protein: CASSSKTNTEAFF
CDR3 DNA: TGTGCCAGCAGCTCAAAAACGAACACTGAAGCTTTCTTT

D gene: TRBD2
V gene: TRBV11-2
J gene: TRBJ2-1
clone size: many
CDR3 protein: CASSSDIAGSYNEQFF
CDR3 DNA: TGTGCCAGCAGCTCCGACATAGCGGGATCCTACAATGAGCAGTTCTTC

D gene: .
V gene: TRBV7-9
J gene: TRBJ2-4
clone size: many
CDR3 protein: CASIQGDPSLYIQYF
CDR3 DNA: TGTGCCAGCATCCAAGGAGATCCAAGTCTGTACATTCAGTACTTC

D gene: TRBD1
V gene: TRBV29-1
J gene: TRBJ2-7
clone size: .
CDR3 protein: CSVGHRDRVHEQYF
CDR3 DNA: TGCAGCGTTGGTCACCGGGACAGGGTCCACGAGCAGTACTTC

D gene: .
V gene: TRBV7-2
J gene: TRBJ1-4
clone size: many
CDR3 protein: CASSLGILLNEKLFF
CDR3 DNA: TGTGCCAGCAGCTTAGGTATTCTGCTTAATGAAAAACTGTTTTTT

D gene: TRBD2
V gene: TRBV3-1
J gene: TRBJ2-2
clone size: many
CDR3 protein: CASSPLAGDTGELFF
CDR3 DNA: TGTGCCAGCAGCCCTCTAGCGGGAGACACCGGGGAGCTGTTTTTT

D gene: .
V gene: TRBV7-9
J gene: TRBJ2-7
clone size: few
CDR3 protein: CASSLTDRPYEQYF
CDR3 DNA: TGTGCCAGCAGCCTCACCGACAGACCCTACGAGCAGTACTTC

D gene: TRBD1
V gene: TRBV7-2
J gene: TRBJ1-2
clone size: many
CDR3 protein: CASSSTGDYGYTF
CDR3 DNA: TGTGCCAGCAGCTCGACAGGGGACTATGGCTACACCTTC

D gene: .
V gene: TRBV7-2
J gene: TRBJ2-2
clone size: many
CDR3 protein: CASSLMAVNTGELFF
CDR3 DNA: TGTGCCAGCAGCCTAATGGCTGTGAACACCGGGGAGCTGTTTTTT

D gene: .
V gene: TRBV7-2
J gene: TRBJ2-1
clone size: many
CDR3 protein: CASSWYSNEQFF
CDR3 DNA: TGTGCCAGCAGCTGGTATAGCAATGAGCAGTTCTTC

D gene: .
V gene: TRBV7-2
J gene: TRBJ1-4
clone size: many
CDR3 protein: CASSFRTTNEKLFF
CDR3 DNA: TGTGCCAGCAGCTTTCGGACAACTAATGAAAAACTGTTTTTT

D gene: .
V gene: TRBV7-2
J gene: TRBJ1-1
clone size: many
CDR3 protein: CASSSRQRRGAFF
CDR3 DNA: TGTGCCAGCAGCTCCCGACAGCGAAGAGGGGCTTTCTTT

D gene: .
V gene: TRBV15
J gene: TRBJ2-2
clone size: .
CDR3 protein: CATSRDFGRRGGELFF
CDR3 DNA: TGTGCCACCAGCAGAGATTTTGGGCGGAGGGGCGGGGAGCTGTTTTTT

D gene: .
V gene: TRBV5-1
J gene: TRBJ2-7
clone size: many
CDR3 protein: CASSTAAGVSYEQYF
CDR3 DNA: TGCGCCAGCAGCACCGCGGCGGGTGTATCCTACGAGCAGTACTTC

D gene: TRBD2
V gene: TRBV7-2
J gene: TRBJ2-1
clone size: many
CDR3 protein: CASSRLAGGGEQFF
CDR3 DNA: TGTGCCAGCAGTAGGCTAGCGGGAGGGGGTGAGCAGTTCTTC

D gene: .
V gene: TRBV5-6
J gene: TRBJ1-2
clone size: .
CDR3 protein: CASSLLGTVEGYTF
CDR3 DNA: TGTGCCAGCAGCTTGCTGGGTACAGTTGAGGGCTACACCTTC

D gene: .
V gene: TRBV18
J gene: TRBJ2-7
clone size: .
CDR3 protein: CASSPRAEAGYEQYF
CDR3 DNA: TGTGCCAGCTCACCACGGGCGGAGGCGGGATACGAGCAGTACTTC

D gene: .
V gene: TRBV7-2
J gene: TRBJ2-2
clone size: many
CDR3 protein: CASSLGLHTGELFF
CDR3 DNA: TGTGCCAGCAGCTTAGGCCTGCACACCGGGGAGCTGTTTTTT

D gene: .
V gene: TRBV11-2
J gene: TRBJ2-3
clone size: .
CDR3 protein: CASSLVAASTDTQYF
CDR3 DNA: TGTGCCAGCAGCTTAGTGGCAGCTTCCACAGATACGCAGTATTTT

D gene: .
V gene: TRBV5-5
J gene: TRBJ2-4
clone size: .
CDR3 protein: CASSSLRGKNIQYF
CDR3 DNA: TGTGCCAGCAGCTCACTTAGAGGCAAAAACATTCAGTACTTC

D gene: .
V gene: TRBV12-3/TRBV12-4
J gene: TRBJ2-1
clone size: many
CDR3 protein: CASSFETLYNEQFF
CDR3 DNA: TGTGCCAGCAGTTTTGAGACTTTATACAATGAGCAGTTCTTC

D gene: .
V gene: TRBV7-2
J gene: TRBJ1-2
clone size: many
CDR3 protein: CASSLGFGYTF
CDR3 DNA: TGTGCCAGCAGCTTAGGATTTGGCTACACCTTC

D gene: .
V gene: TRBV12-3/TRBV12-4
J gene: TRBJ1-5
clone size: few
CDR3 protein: CASSREGNSNQPQHF
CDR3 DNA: TGTGCCAGCAGCCGGGAAGGGAATAGCAATCAGCCCCAGCATTTT

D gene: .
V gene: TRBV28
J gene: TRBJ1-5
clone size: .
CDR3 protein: CASSFTTGNQPQHF
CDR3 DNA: TGTGCCAGCAGTTTTACTACGGGGAATCAGCCCCAGCATTTT

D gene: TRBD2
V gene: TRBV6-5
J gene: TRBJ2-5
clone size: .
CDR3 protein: CASSYLGTRPPAQYF
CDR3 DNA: TGTGCCAGCAGTTACTTGGGGACTAGACCACCCGCCCAGTACTTC

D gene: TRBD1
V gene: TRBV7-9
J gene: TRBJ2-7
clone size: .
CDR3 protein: CASSHRDSAYEQYF
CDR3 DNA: TGTGCCAGCAGCCACCGGGACAGCGCCTACGAGCAGTACTTC

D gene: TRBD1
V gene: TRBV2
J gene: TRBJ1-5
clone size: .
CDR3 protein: CASSDGRGQGQPQHF
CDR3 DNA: TGTGCCAGCAGTGATGGTAGGGGACAGGGGCAGCCCCAGCATTTT

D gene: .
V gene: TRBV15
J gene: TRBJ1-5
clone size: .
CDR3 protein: CATSRGLRGRQPQHF
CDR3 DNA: TGTGCCACCAGCAGAGGATTGAGGGGTAGACAGCCCCAGCATTTT

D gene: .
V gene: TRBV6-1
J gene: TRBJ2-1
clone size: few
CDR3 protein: CASGLNYNEQFF
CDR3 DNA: TGTGCCAGCGGCCTAAACTACAATGAGCAGTTCTTC

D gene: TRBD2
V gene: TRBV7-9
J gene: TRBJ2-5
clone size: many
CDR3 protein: CASSLVPAGGPETQYF
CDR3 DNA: TGTGCCAGCAGCTTAGTTCCAGCGGGGGGGCCGGAGACCCAGTACTTC

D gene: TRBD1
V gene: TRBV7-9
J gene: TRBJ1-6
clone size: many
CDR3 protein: CASSALGTDNSPLHF
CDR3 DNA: TGTGCCAGCAGCGCCCTCGGGACAGATAATTCACCCCTCCACTTT

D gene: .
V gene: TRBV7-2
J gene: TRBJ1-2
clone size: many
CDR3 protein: CASSLEGRNYGYTF
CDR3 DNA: TGTGCCAGCAGCTTAGAGGGTAGGAACTATGGCTACACCTTC

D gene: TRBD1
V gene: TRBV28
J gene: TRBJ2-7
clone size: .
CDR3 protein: CASRHGQGWDEQYF
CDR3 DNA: TGTGCCAGCAGACACGGACAGGGTTGGGACGAGCAGTACTTC

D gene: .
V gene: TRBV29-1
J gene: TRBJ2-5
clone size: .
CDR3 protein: CSVEVIQGETQYF
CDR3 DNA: TGCAGCGTTGAGGTCATCCAAGGGGAGACCCAGTACTTC

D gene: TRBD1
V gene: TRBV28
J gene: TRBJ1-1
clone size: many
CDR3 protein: CASSLVTGGAKTEAFF
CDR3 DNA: TGTGCCAGCAGTTTAGTGACAGGGGGCGCTAAGACTGAAGCTTTCTTT

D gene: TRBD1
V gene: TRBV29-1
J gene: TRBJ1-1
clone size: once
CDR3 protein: CSARQGDTEAFF
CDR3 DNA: TGCAGCGCCCGACAGGGTGACACTGAAGCTTTCTTT